This entry lists 15 T cell receptor beta chains sequenced from one sample in a study of T cells in Graves' hyperthyroidism and ophthalmopathy. Template material for amplifying TCR beta CDR3 regions consisted of RNA transcripts. An initial round of RT-PCR targeting the TCR CDR3 relied on the HTBI primer set. TCRdb ran MiXCR on the multiplex PCR reads and lists one entry per CDR3 protein. This repertoire shows some 400,000 distinct CDR3 sequences, roughly 12% found once; its top ten account for roughly 20%. Material: blood. These TCRs come from a man aged 30 to 45 with Graves' hyperthyroidism that later progressed to Graves' ophthalmopathy.

This clonotype was seen many times. In nucleotides, the CDR3 is TGTGCCAGCGCAAATCCCGGGACAGGGTCTTCCGGGGAGCTGTTTTTT. Translating gives CASANPGTGSSGELFF. The chain has TRBV12-3 or TRBV12-4 and TRBJ2-2; 9 bases are a match to TRBD1. The CDR3 extends over 16 amino acids. After removal of 8 bases from V and 6 bases from J, the junction contained 13 bases not matched to a gene.

This clonotype showed up many times. This chain uses TRBV6-1 with TRBJ1-6; no clear D gene. The CDR3 is 16 amino acids. V was trimmed by 5 bases and J by 0 bases, leaving 11 bases between them. Germline CDR1 MNHNS, CDR2 SASEGT. DNA of the CDR3: TGTGCCAGCAGTAATCCAGTGAGCTCCTATAATTCACCCCTCCACTTT. It specifies CASSNPVSSYNSPLHF.

This clonotype was counted many times. The chain uses TRBV2 and TRBJ2-3; 9 bases match TRBD1. In germline, CDR1 is SNHLY, CDR2 FYNNEI. After removal of 2 bases from V and 2 bases from J, the junction contained 14 bases not matched to a gene. This CDR3 spans 19 amino acids. CDR3 residues: CASSEKELAGTGSTDTQYF. The CDR3, as DNA: TGTGCCAGCAGTGAAAAGGAGTTGGCGGGGACAGGGTCCACAGATACGCAGTATTTT.

This clonotype was observed many times. The chain combines TRBV6-1 with TRBJ2-5; possible D gene TRBD1, 5 bases. The germline V gene has CDR1 MNHNS and CDR2 SASEGT. Trimming took off 6 bases at V and 5 bases at J, with 13 bases between the two ends. This CDR3 has 13 residues. The CDR3 region has the DNA TGTGCCAGCAGCAGGACAACAAGGGAGACCCAGTACTTC. Its translation: CASSRTTRETQYF.

At least ten counts were recorded for this clonotype. This chain connects TRBV12-3 or TRBV12-4 to TRBJ1-1, with D perhaps matching TRBD1 (5 bases). The V gene lost 3 bases and the J gene lost 4 bases, with 12 bases spanning the gap. This CDR3 contains 14 residues. The CDR3 protein is CASSLETVVTEAFF. CDR3 in DNA: TGTGCCAGCAGTTTGGAGACAGTTGTCACTGAAGCTTTCTTT.

This clonotype was observed at least ten times. The CDR3 loop is CATSGTGTYEQYF. The CDR3 region has the DNA TGTGCCACGAGCGGGACAGGTACCTACGAGCAGTACTTC. V usage is TRBV2 and J usage is TRBJ2-7; tentative D call: TRBD1 (8 bases). V lost 10 bases and J 2 bases, leaving 15 bases between the germline ends. The length of the CDR3 is 13 residues. In germline, CDR1 is SNHLY, CDR2 FYNNEI.

This clonotype was seen many times. The chain uses TRBV27 and TRBJ2-7; no clear D. The V gene's germline CDR1 is MNHEY and CDR2 SMNVEV (reference sequence). The CDR3 loop spans 14 amino acids. Trimming removed 4 bases from V and 5 bases from J, with 15 bases in between. The CDR3 protein is CASSSAGPLHEQYF. DNA for the CDR3: TGTGCCAGCAGTTCGGCAGGTCCACTCCACGAGCAGTACTTC.

The rearrangement links TRBV7-9 to TRBJ2-1, with TRBD1 identical over 9 bases. The CDR3 has 15 residues. Germline V gene lookup returns CDR1 SEHNR and CDR2 FQNEAQ (reference sequence). Unmatched junction bases numbered 5, after V lost 4 bases and J lost 4 bases. Here the CDR3 reads CASSSPGQGYNEQFF. As DNA, the CDR3 is TGTGCCAGCAGCTCGCCGGGACAGGGTTACAATGAGCAGTTCTTC. The whole variable domain, remainder taken from reference TRBV7-9 and TRBJ2-1, is DTGVSQNPRHKITKRGQNVTFRCDPISEHNRLYWYRQTLGQGPEFLTYFQNEAQLEKSRLLSDRFSAERPKGSFSTLEIQRTEQGDSAMYLCASSSPGQGYNEQFFGPGTRLTVL.

This clonotype turned up a few times. This chain uses TRBV19 with TRBJ1-2; possibly TRBD1 for D (5 bases). Germline loops: CDR1 LNHDA, CDR2 SQIVND (reference sequence). The CDR3 runs to 14 residues. Trimming took off 5 bases at V and 4 bases at J, with 14 bases between the two ends. The CDR3 here is CASSLRQTPYGYTF. CDR3 nucleotide sequence: TGTGCCAGTAGTTTACGACAGACCCCCTATGGCTACACCTTC.

The chain links TRBV20-1 to TRBJ2-3, with 10 nucleotides matching TRBD2. Per germline, CDR1 DFQATT and CDR2 SNEGSKA (reference sequence). The CDR3 is 17 residues long. The V segment lost 0 bases and the J segment 2 bases; nucleotides outside the gene matches: 8. The CDR3 DNA sequence: TGCAGTGCTAGAGATGTTAGCGGGGGGCGCGACACAGATACGCAGTATTTT. Translation: CSARDVSGGRDTDTQYF.

The chain carries TRBV5-5 and TRBJ1-6; unclear D gene. Germline V lookup: CDR1 SGHKS, CDR2 YYEKEE (reference sequence). Trimming took off 3 bases at V and 9 bases at J, with 13 bases between the two ends. CDR3 length: 14 amino acids. CDR3 DNA sequence: TGTGCCAGCAGCTCCCCCCCAAGCACTTCACCCCTCCACTTT. Encoded protein: CASSSPPSTSPLHF.

This chain joins TRBV5-4 and TRBJ1-2, with a possible D match to TRBD1 (6 bases). CDR1 and CDR2 from the germline V gene are SGHNT and YYREEE (reference sequence). V was shortened by 4 bases and J by 4 bases, with 14 bases between the two germline ends. There are 14 residues in the CDR3. In DNA form, the CDR3 reads TGTGCCAGCAGCCGGACCGGGACAACCTATGGCTACACCTTC. It yields the protein CASSRTGTTYGYTF.

This clonotype has only a few counts. The DNA of the CDR3 is TGTGCCAGCAGCCCTTTCGGACTAGCGGGGACCAACGAGCAGTACTTC. Amino acid sequence: CASSPFGLAGTNEQYF. This chain uses TRBV9 with TRBJ2-7, with 12 bases identical to TRBD2. Looked up from germline, CDR1 is SGDLS and CDR2 is YYNGEE. The V gene end was trimmed by 4 bases and the J gene end by 5 bases; junction bases not matched to a gene: 10. This CDR3 is 16 amino acids long.

This clonotype was counted only a few times. This chain uses TRBV6-1 with TRBJ1-2, with D perhaps TRBD1 (5 bases). The length of the CDR3 is 13 residues. Trimming took off 6 bases at V and 5 bases at J, with 13 bases between the two ends. Germline CDR1 reads MNHNS; CDR2 reads SASEGT. CDR3 nucleotides: TGTGCCAGCAGCCCCGCCAGGGCATATGGCTACACCTTC. Amino acid sequence: CASSPARAYGYTF.

This clonotype was seen a few times. This chain links TRBV5-1 with TRBJ2-1; the match to TRBD2 covers 10 bases. Germline CDR1 is SGHRS and CDR2 is YFSETQ. Unmatched junction bases numbered 5, after V lost 5 bases and J lost 6 bases. This CDR3 has 14 residues. The CDR3 sequence is CASRSGGASNEQFF. The CDR3 nucleotides are TGCGCCAGCAGGAGCGGGGGGGCCTCCAATGAGCAGTTCTTC.